The next 7 T cell receptor beta chains were all read from a single sample in a study of cytomegalovirus exposure and HLA in healthy donors. PCR involved 60 Vbeta and 13 Jbeta primers. Clones were read by immunoSEQ multiplex PCR, and TCRdb kept only the in-frame ones, dropping some. The sample holds 100,000 to 150,000 clones, approximately 75% seen once. Sequenced material: PBMCs. The receptors come from a woman in her forties or fifties in good health and CMV-seronegative.

V gene TRBV15 combines with J gene TRBJ2-1; D is possibly TRBD2 (6 bases). CDR3 length: 15 amino acids. Looked up from germline, CDR1 is LNHNV and CDR2 is YYDKDF (reference sequence). Trimming cost V 8 bases and J 6 bases, with 20 bases left between them. CDR3 amino acids: CATERIGGIRNEQFF. CDR3 bases: TGTGCCACCGAGCGGATTGGCGGGATACGCAATGAGCAGTTCTTC.

V is TRBV5-1 and J is TRBJ1-1; D gene ambiguous. V dropped 1 base and J dropped 1 base, with 8 bases sitting between them. CDR1 is SGHRS and CDR2 is YFSETQ in the germline V gene. CDR3 length: 14 residues. The CDR3 nucleotides are TGCGCCAGCAGCTTGCGATCGCGGAACACTGAAGCTTTCTTT. Amino acids: CASSLRSRNTEAFF.

The rearrangement joins TRBV12-5 to TRBJ1-2; D is ambiguous. Germline CDR1 is LGHNT and CDR2 is FRNRAP. The CDR3 consists of 13 residues. V was trimmed by 6 bases and J by 3 bases, leaving 11 bases between them. The CDR3 DNA follows: TGTGCTAGTGGCTCCGGGTCCTACTATGGCTACACCTTC. This gives the protein CASGSGSYYGYTF.

The CDR3 nucleotides read TGTGCCAGCAGCTTATCCCCCCGTTCGGGAGGGCGGGCCTACGAGCAGTACTTC. It encodes CASSLSPRSGGRAYEQYF. This rearrangement joins TRBV7-2 to TRBJ2-7, with 8 positions matching TRBD2. J was trimmed by 2 bases and V by 2 bases; bases with no gene match: 14. Germline V gene lookup returns CDR1 SGHTA and CDR2 FQGNSA. The CDR3 contains 18 residues.

The chain recombines TRBV10-3 with TRBJ2-7; 9 bases are a match to TRBD2. The CDR3 is 13 amino acids. The trim removed 3 bases at V and 6 bases at J, leaving 3 bases unmatched. The germline V gene encodes CDR1 ENHRY and CDR2 SYGVKD. CDR3 amino acids: CAISDGLAREQYF. The CDR3 DNA is TGTGCCATCAGTGACGGACTAGCGCGCGAGCAGTACTTC.

This clone appeared once. The rearrangement joins TRBV2 to TRBJ1-2; tentatively, D is TRBD1 (5 bases). Deletions cut 6 bases from V and 4 bases from J, with 6 bases between. This CDR3 is built from 11 residues. Germline V CDR1 and CDR2: SNHLY, FYNNEI. Here the CDR3 reads CASSGGYGYTF. CDR3 DNA: TGTGCCAGCAGCGGGGGCTATGGCTACACCTTC.

This clone has just one count. This chain links TRBV7-2 with TRBJ2-5; 9 bases agree with TRBD1. Germline assignment: CDR1 SGHTA and CDR2 FQGNSA. The CDR3 covers 16 residues. V shed 2 bases and J 5 bases; nucleotides not matched to a gene: 9. CDR3: CASSLQTGGFGETQYF. The CDR3 coding sequence is TGTGCCAGCAGCTTACAGACAGGGGGATTCGGGGAGACCCAGTACTTC.